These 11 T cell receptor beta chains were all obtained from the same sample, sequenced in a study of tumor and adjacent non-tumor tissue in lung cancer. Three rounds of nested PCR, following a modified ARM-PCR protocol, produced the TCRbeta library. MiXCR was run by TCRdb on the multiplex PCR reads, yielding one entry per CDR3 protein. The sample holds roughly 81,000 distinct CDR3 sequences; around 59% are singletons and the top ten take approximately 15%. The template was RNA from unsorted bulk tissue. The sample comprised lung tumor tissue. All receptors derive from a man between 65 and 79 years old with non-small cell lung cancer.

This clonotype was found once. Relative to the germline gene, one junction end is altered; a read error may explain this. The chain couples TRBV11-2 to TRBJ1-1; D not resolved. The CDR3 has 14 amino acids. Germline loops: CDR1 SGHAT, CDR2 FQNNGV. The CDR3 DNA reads TGCGCCAGCAGCAGAAAGACGGTGAACACTGAAGCTTTCTTT. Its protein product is CASSRKTVNTEAFF.

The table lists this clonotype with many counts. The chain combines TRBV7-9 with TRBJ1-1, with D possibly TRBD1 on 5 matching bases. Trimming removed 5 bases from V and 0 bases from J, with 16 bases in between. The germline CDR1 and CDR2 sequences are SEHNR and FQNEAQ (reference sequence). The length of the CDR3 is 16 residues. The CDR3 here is CASSPGVAAMNTEAFF. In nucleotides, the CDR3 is TGTGCCAGCAGCCCGGGGGTGGCAGCGATGAACACTGAAGCTTTCTTT.

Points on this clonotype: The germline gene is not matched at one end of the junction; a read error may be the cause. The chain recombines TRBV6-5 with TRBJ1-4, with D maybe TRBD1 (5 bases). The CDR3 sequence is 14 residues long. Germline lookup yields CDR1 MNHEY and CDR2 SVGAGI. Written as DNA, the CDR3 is TGTGCTAGCAGTTACTCAGGGTCTAATGAAAAACGGTTTTTT. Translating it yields CASSYSGSNEKRFF.

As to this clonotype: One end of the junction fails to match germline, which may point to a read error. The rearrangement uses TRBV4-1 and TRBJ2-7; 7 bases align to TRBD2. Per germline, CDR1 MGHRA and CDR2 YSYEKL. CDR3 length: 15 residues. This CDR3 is CASNQAAGPSYEQYF. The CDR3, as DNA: TGCGCCAGCAACCAAGCAGCGGGGCCCTCCTACGAGCAGTACTTC.

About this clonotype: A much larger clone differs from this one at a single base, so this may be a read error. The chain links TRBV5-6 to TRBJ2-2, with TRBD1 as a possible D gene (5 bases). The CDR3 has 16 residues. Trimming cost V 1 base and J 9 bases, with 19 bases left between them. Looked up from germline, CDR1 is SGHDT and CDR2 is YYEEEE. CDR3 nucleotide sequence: TGTGCCAGCAGCTTGTGGCAGGGATTAGGGCCCTGGGAGCTGTTTTTT. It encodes CASSLWQGLGPWELFF. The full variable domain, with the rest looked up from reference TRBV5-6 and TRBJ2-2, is DAGVTQSPTHLIKTRGQQVTLRCSPKSGHDTVSWYQQALGQGPQFIFQYYEEEERQRGNFPDRFSGHQFPNYSSELNVNALLLGDSALYLCASSLWQGLGPWELFFGEGSRLTVL.

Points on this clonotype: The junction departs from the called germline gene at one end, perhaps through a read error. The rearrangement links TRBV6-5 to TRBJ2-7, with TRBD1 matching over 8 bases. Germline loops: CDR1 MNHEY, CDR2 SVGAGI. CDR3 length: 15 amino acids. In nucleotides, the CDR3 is TGTGTCAGCAGTTACGTAACAGGGGGTCTAAACGAGCATTACTTC. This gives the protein CVSSYVTGGLNEHYF.

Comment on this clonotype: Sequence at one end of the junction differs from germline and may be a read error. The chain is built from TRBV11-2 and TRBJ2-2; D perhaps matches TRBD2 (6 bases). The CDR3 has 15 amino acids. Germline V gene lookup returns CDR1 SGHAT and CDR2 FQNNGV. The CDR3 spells CASSISLANTREMFF. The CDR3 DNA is TGTGCCAGCAGCATAAGCCTAGCGAACACCAGGGAGATGTTTTTT.

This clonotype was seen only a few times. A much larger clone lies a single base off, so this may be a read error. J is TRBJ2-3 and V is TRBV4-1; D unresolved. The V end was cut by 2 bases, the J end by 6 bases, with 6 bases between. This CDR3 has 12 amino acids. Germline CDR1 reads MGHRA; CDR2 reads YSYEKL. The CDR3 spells CASSQRLDTQYF. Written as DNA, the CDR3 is TGCGCCAGCAGCCAAAGACTGGATACGCAGTATTTT.

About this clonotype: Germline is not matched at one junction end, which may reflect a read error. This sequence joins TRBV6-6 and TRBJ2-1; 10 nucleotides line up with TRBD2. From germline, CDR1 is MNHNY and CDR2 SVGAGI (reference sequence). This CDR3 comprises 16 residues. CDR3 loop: CTSSHGRAAGGLEQFF. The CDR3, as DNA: TGTACCAGCAGTCACGGTCGGGCAGCGGGGGGGCTTGAGCAGTTCTTC.

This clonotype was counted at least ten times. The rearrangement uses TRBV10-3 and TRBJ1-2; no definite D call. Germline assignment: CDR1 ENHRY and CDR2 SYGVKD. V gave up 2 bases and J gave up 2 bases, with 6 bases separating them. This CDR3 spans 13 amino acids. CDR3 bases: TGTGCCATCAGTGAGGTCGAGAACTATGGCTACACCTTC. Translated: CAISEVENYGYTF.

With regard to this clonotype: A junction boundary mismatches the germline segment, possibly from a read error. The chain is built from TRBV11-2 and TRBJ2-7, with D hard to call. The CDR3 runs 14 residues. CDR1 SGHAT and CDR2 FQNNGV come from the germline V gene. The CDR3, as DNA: TGTGTCAGCAGCTTAGATTTGATGGGCTACGAGCAGTACTTT. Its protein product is CVSSLDLMGYEQYF.